The entry below describes one T cell receptor (beta chain). Its antigen is undetermined. These data are taken from a study of cytotoxic CD8 clonotypes in ibrutinib-treated CLL. Study outcomes and limitations: Clonality went up at the time of ibrutinib response, stayed stable in sustained remission, and later dropped back toward its baseline level at progression. There were few public clonotypes, and on treatment they contracted or stayed stable.

Germline assignment: CDR1 SEHNR and CDR2 FQNEAQ (reference sequence). The CDR3 is 12 residues long. V was pared by 0 bases and J by 5 bases, with 2 bases between. Sequencing was performed with immunoSEQ multiplex PCR; in TCRdb, only in-frame clones are kept and a portion is missing. The profile shows approximately 70,000 clones, about 84% of them singletons. The origin of this receptor is a human donor with chronic lymphocytic leukemia. This material consisted of PBMCs, taken at disease progression, from a patient treated with ibrutinib. The chain has TRBV7-9 and TRBJ1-5; D is ambiguous. The CDR3 spells CASSLADQPQHF. CDR3 coding DNA: TGTGCCAGCAGCTTAGCGGATCAGCCCCAGCATTTT. Drawing the rest from reference TRBV7-9 and TRBJ1-5, the complete variable domain is DTGVSQNPRHKITKRGQNVTFRCDPISEHNRLYWYRQTLGQGPEFLTYFQNEAQLEKSRLLSDRFSAERPKGSFSTLEIQRTEQGDSAMYLCASSLADQPQHFGDGTRLSIL.